The present TCR beta chain was sequenced within a study of Ad26.COV2.S vaccination and SARS-CoV-2 variants listed by TCRdb under 2021. Notes on the research overall: Vaccine-arm donors were drawn from COV1001, a multicentre, randomized, double-blind, placebo-controlled phase I-IIa trial of Ad26.COV2.S in healthy adults. Ad26.COV2.S was administered intramuscularly at 5 x 10^10 or 1 x 10^11 viral particles, either as a single shot or as two shots given 56 days apart. The specificity and breadth of SARS-CoV-2-reactive T cell receptors after Ad26.COV2.S vaccination were assessed by TCRbeta repertoire sequencing. The TCR-sequenced set comprised about 30 samples: around 20 Ad26.COV2.S vaccine recipients, 5 placebo recipients and 8 SARS-CoV-2 convalescent individuals. Trial participants were randomized into five groups of five, in which low-dose or high-dose Ad26.COV2.S was given once or twice, or placebo was given on both occasions. Investigators remained blinded to trial group allocation during experiments and outcome assessment.

TCRbeta CDR3 regions were sequenced with the immunoSEQ Assay. After extraction, genomic DNA underwent amplification by bias-controlled multiplex PCR, followed by high-throughput sequencing. Under the source paper's analysis protocol: To quantify the absolute abundance of each unique TCRbeta CDR3 region, sequences were collapsed and filtered. T cell fraction was estimated by normalizing TCRbeta template counts to usable DNA, with usable DNA measured through amplification of reference genes found in all nucleated cells. Repertoire TCRs were annotated as SARS-CoV-2-specific when V gene, CDR3 amino acid sequence and J gene were exactly matched to a known reactive TCR set. The reference SARS-CoV-2 TCR set was derived from MIRA and filtered for enrichment in COVID-19-positive ImmuneCODE repertoires, a step that removed public or cross-reactive TCRs. Using the MIRA antigens, annotated TCRs were further analysed by specific ORF or by position within an ORF. Breadth was defined as annotated unique rearrangements over total unique productive rearrangements; depth was the summed frequency of those rearrangements. Group comparisons of TCR breadth used two-sided Wilcoxon rank-sum tests. Drawn from immuneACCESS, this table holds only the in-frame rearrangements with V and J called that TCRdb kept. Clones are partly lost; checked studies trace under half to an unresolved V gene and leave the rest unexplained. That table is the source of V, J and clone size, and D and trimming were worked out from the DNA. The sample yields 350,000 to 450,000 clones; roughly 84% were counted once. The ten biggest clones cover 3.4% of the sample.

V loses 0 bases, J loses 0 bases, and the germline ends lie 13 bases apart. The CDR3 measures 16 amino acids from cysteine to phenylalanine. Only the CDR3 DNA is retained, 48 bases long and in frame from the first base. CDR1 SGHRS and CDR2 YFSETQ are derived from the germline V gene. Overall study results and their limits: After vaccination, substantial breadth of spike-specific CD8+ and CD4+ T cell responses was reported. The authors noted that total T cell responses may have been underestimated by the TCR breadth and depth analyses. Comparable non-spike TCR breadth was observed between vaccine and placebo recipients, consistent with only spike being contained in the vaccine. The study was not powered for comparison of responses between vaccine doses or regimens. Spike-specific TCR breadth was higher in Ad26.COV2.S recipients than in placebo recipients (P = 0.0014).

Sample treatment or condition, as interpreted from the label and publication: 19 received Ad26.COV2.S at low or high dose, single or two shots; roughly 5 received placebo; per-sample allocation not given. For vaccine and placebo recipients, repertoires were sequenced using samples collected on day 63 after the first injection. Cohort 1b enrolled roughly 25 adults aged 18-55 years at a single site in Boston, USA, between 29 July and 7 August 2020. Ad26.COV2.S was a replication-incompetent adenovirus type 26 vector expressing a prefusion-stabilized SARS-CoV-2 spike protein from the original Wuhan strain. A word on this clone: It has no known antigen specificity. No base qualities exist here, and no much larger clone lies one base off it.

The V gene is TRBV5-1 and the J gene is TRBJ2-7; TRBD2 is a possible D gene, resting on 6 matching bases. This sequence originates from a person aged 18-65 years who received the Ad26.COV2.S COVID-19 vaccine or a placebo. The input for sequencing was peripheral blood, taken in a trial of Ad26.COV2.S vaccine versus placebo. The DNA is as follows: TGCGCCAGCAGCTTGGCGACCGCCGGGGGCTCCTACGAGCAGTACTTC. Translation gives CASSLATAGGSYEQYF.